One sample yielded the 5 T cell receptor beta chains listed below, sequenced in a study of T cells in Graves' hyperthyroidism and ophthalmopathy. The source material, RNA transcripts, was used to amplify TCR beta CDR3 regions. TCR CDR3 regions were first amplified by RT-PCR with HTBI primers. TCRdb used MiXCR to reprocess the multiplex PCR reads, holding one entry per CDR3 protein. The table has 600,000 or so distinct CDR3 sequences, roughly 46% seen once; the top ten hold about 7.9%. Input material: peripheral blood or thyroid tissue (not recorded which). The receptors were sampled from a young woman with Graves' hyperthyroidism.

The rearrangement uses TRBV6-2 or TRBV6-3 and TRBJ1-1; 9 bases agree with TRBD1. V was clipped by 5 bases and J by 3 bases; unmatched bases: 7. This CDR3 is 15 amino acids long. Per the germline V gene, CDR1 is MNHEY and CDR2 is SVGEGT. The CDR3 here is CASSPRQGGYTEAFF. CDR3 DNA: TGTGCCAGCAGTCCGAGACAGGGGGGGTACACTGAAGCTTTCTTT.

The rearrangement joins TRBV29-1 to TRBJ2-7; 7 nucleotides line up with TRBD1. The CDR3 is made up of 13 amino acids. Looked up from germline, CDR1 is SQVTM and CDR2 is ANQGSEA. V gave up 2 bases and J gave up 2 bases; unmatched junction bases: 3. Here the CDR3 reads CSVELQGAYEQYF. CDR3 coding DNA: TGCAGCGTTGAATTGCAGGGGGCCTACGAGCAGTACTTC.

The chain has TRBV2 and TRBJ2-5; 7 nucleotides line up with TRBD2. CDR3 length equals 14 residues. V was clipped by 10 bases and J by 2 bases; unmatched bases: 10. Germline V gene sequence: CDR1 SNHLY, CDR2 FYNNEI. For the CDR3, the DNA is TGTGCCACCGCCAGAGCGGGAAGACAAGAGACCCAGTACTTC. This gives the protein CATARAGRQETQYF. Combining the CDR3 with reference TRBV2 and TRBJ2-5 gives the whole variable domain EPEVTQTPSHQVTQMGQEVILRCVPISNHLYFYWYRQILGQKVEFLVSFYNNEISEKSEIFDDQFSVERPDGSNFTLKIRSTKLEDSAMYFCATARAGRQETQYFGPGTRLLVL.

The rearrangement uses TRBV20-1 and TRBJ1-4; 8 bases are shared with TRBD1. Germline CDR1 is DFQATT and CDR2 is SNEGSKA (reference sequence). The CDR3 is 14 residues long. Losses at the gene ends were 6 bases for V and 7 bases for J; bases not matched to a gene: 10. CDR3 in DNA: TGCAGTGCCGGGACAGGCCTCTGGAGTGAAAAACTGTTTTTT. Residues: CSAGTGLWSEKLFF.

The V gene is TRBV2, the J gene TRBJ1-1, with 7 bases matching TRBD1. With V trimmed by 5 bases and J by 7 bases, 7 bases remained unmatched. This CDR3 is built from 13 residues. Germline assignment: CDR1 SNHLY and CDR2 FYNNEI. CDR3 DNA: TGTGCCAGCAGTTCAGACAGGGTAGATGAAGCTTTCTTT. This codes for CASSSDRVDEAFF.